The source of this TCR beta chain is a study of cytomegalovirus exposure and HLA in healthy donors. A remark on this clone: Its matching antigen is unknown.

Sequencing was performed with immunoSEQ multiplex PCR; in TCRdb, only in-frame clones are kept and a portion is missing. This sample has about 150,000 clones, with 86% found just once. The CDR3 is 13 amino acids. Germline V gives CDR1 MGHRA, CDR2 YSYEKL. Trimming removed 3 bases at V and 5 bases at J, with 10 bases between. Study-wide findings and caveats: Accounts indicate the classifier identified cytomegalovirus status with strong specificity and sensitivity. The CMV antigen specificity of a few CMV-associated chains was confirmed through in vitro analysis.

V gene TRBV4-1 combines with J gene TRBJ1-1, with D uncertain. The sequenced material came from PBMCs. This clonotype originated in a human donor in good health. CDR3 amino acids: CASSHNGWTEAFF. Written as DNA, the CDR3 is TGCGCCAGCAGCCATAACGGGTGGACTGAAGCTTTCTTT.